This TCR beta chain was sequenced for a study of T cell responses to AZD1222 COVID-19 vaccine. Whole-study findings and limits: White British ancestry dominated among donors, who included more females, and clonal diversity was possibly underestimated.

The CDR3 runs 14 residues. Germline CDR1 LNHDA, CDR2 SQIVND (reference sequence). Generated by immunoSEQ multiplex PCR, the TCRdb table keeps only in-frame clones and is missing some. Among under 130,000 clones listed, under 95% were seen once. Of note for this clone: Its antigen is unidentified. One end of the junction does not line up with germline, which may come from a read error.

The chain recombines TRBV19 with TRBJ2-7; 10 bases are shared with TRBD2. This receptor was identified in an adult in good health. The input for sequencing was peripheral blood, taken on day 0 of AZD1222 vaccination. The CDR3 reads CASSIAGGAYEQYF. CDR3 sequence (DNA): TGTGCCAGTAGCATAGCGGGGGGCGCGTACGAGCAGTACTTC.